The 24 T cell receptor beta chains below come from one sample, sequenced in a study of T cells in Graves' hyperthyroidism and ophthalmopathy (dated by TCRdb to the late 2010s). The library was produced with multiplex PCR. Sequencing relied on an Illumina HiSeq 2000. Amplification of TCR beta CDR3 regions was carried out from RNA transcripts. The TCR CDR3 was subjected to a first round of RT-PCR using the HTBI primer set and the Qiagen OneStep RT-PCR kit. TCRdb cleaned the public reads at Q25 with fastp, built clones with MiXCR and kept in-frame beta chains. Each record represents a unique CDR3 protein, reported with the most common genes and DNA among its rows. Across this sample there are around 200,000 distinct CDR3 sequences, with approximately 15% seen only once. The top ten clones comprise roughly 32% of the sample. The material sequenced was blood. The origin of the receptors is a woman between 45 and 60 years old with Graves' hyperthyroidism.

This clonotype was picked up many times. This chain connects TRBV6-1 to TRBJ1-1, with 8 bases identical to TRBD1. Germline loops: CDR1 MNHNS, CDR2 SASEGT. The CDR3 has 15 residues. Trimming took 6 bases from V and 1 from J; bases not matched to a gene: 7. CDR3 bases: TGTGCCAGCAGGACCGGGACAGGAACGAACACTGAAGCTTTCTTT. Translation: CASRTGTGTNTEAFF.

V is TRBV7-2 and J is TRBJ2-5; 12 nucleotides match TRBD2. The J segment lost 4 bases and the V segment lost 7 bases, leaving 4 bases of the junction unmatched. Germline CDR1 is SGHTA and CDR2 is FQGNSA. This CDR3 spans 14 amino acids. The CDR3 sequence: CASNLAGGIETQYF. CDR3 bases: TGTGCCAGCAACCTAGCGGGGGGGATAGAGACCCAGTACTTC.

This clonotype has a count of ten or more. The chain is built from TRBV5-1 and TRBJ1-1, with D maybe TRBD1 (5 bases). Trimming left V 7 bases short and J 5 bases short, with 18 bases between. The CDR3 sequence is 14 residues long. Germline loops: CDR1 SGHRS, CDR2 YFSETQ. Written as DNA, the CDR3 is TGCGCCAGCGCCCGCAGTCGGGGGAGAACTGAAGCTTTCTTT. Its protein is CASARSRGRTEAFF.

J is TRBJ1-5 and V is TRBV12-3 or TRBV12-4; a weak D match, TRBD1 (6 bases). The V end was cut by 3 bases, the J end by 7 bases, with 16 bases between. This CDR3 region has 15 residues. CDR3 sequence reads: CASSFFWGAKQPQHF. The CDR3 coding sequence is TGTGCCAGCAGTTTCTTCTGGGGGGCAAAGCAGCCCCAGCATTTT.

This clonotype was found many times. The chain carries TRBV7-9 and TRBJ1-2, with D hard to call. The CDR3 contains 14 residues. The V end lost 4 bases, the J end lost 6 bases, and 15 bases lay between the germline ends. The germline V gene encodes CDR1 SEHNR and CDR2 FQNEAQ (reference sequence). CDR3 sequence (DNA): TGTGCCAGCAGCTCGACCCTCCGATCGGATGGCTACACCTTC. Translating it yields CASSSTLRSDGYTF.

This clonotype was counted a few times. CDR3 sequence: CSGRQGEAFF. In DNA form, the CDR3 reads TGCAGCGGGCGGCAGGGAGAAGCTTTCTTT. The genes are TRBV29-1 and TRBJ1-1; TRBD1 is a possible D gene (5 bases). Trimming removed 7 bases from V and 8 bases from J, with 11 bases in between. The V gene's germline CDR1 is SQVTM and CDR2 ANQGSEA. The CDR3 loop spans 10 amino acids.

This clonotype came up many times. The CDR3 sequence: CASSLFFSGEGLDTEAFF. The DNA of the CDR3 is TGTGCCAGCAGCTTATTTTTTTCGGGGGAGGGTTTGGACACTGAAGCTTTCTTT. V and J are TRBV11-2 and TRBJ1-1, with D maybe TRBD1 (5 bases). Trimming pared 2 bases from V and 3 bases from J, leaving 22 bases between. The CDR3 sequence is 18 residues long. Germline V gives CDR1 SGHAT, CDR2 FQNNGV.

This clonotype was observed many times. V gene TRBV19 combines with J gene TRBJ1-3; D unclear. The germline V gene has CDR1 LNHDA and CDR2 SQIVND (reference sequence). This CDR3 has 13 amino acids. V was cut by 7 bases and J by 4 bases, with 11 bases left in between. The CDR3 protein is CASKRLGGNTIYF. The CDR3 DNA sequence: TGTGCCAGTAAGAGGCTAGGGGGAAACACCATATATTTT.

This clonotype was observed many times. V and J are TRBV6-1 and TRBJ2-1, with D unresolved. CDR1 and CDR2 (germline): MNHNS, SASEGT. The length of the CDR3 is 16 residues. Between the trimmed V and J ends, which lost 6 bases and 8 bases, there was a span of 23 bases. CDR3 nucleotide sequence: TGTGCCAGCAGAGCGACCCGACTTACCGTCAGACATGAGCAGTTCTTC. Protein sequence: CASRATRLTVRHEQFF.

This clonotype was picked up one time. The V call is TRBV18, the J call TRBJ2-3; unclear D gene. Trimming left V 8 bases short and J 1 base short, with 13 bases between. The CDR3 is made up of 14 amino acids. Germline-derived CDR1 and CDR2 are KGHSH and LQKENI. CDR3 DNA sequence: TGTGCCAGCGCCCCCATATCCGGCACAGATACGCAGTATTTT. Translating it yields CASAPISGTDTQYF.

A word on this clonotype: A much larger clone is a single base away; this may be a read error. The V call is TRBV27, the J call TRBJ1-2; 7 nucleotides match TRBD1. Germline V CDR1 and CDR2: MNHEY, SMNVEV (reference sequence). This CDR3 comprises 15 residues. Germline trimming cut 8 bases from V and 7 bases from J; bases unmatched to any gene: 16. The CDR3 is CASGPSYRGAFGYTF. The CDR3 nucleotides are TGTGCCAGCGGCCCCTCCTACAGGGGTGCGTTTGGCTACACCTTC.

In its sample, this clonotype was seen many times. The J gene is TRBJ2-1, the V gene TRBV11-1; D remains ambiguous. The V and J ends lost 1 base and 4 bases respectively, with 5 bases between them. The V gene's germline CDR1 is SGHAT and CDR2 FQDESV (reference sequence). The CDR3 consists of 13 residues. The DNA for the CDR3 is TGTGCCAGCAGCTTAGTCCTATACAATGAGCAGTTCTTC. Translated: CASSLVLYNEQFF.

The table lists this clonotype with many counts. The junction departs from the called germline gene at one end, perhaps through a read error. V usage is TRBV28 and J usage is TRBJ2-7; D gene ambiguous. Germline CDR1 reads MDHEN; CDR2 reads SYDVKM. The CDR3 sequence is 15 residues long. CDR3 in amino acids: CASNLVGVDGYEQYF. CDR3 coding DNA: TGTGCCAGCAATTTAGTTGGGGTCGACGGGTACGAGCAGTACTTC.

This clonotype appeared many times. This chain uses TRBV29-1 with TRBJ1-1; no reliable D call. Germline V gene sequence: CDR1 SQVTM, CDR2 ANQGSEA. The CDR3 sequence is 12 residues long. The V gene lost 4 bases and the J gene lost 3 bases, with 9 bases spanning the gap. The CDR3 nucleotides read TGCAGCGTTGCGGGGATGGACACTGAAGCTTTCTTT. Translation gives CSVAGMDTEAFF.

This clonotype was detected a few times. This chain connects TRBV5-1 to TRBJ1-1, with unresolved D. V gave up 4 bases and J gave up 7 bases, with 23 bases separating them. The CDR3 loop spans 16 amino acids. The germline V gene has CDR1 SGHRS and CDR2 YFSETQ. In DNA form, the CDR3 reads TGCGCCAGCAGCCTCGACACGTGGATTGAACTGGGTGAAGCTTTCTTT. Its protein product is CASSLDTWIELGEAFF.

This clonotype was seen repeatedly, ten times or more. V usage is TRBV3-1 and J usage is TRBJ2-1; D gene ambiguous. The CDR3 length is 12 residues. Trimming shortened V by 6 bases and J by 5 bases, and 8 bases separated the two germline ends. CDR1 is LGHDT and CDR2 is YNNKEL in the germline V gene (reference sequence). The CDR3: CASSKTDNEQFF. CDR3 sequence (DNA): TGTGCCAGCAGTAAAACAGACAATGAGCAGTTCTTC.

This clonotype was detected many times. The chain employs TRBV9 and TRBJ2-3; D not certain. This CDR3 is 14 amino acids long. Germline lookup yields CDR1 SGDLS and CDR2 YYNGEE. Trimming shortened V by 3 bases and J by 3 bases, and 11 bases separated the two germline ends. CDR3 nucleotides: TGTGCCAGCAGCGCCGACCTAGGGACAGATACGCAGTATTTT. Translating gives CASSADLGTDTQYF.

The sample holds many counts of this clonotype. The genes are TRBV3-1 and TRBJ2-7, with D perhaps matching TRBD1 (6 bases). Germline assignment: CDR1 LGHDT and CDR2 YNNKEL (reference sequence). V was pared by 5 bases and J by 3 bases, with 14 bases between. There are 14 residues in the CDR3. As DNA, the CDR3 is TGTGCCAGCAGCTTCTCTCAGGGGTACTACGAGCAGTACTTC. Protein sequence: CASSFSQGYYEQYF.

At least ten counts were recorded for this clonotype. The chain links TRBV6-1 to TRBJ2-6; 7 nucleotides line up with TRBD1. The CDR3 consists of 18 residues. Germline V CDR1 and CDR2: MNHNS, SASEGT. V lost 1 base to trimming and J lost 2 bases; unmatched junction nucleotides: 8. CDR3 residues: CASSEGHDRVPGANVLTF. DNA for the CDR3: TGTGCCAGCAGTGAAGGCCATGACAGGGTCCCTGGGGCCAACGTCCTGACTTTC.

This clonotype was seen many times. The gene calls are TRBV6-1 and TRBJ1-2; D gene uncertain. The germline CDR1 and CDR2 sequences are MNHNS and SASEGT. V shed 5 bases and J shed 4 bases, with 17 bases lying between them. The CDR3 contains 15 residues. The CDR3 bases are TGTGCCAGCAGTTCTTATACCCCAAGCCCCTATGGCTACACCTTC. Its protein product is CASSSYTPSPYGYTF.

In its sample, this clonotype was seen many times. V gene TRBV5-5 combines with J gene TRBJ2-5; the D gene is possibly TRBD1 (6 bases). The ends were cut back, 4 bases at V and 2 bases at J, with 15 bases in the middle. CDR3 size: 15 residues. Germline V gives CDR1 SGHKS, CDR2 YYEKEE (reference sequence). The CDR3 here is CASSGIATGQETQYF. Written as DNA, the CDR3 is TGTGCCAGCAGCGGAATAGCGACAGGACAAGAGACCCAGTACTTC.

The CDR3 bases are TGTGCCAGCAGCGTAGATGTAACAGATACGCAGTATTTT. Translated, it gives CASSVDVTDTQYF. The J gene is TRBJ2-3, the V gene TRBV9; D call uncertain. V dropped 0 bases and J dropped 3 bases, with 5 bases sitting between them. Germline V gene lookup returns CDR1 SGDLS and CDR2 YYNGEE. CDR3 size: 13 residues.

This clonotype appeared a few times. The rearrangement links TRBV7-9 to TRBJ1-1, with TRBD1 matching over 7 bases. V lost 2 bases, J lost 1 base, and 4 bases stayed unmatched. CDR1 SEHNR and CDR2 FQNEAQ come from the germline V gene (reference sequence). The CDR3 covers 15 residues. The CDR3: CASSLRGLENTEAFF. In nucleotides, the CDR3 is TGTGCCAGCAGCTTAAGGGGGCTTGAGAACACTGAAGCTTTCTTT.

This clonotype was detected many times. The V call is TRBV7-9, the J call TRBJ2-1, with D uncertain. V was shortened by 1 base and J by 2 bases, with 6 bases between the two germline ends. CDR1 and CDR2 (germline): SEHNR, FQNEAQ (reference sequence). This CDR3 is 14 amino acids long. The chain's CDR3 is CASSLVSAYNEQFF. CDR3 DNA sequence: TGTGCCAGCAGCTTAGTATCGGCCTACAATGAGCAGTTCTTC.